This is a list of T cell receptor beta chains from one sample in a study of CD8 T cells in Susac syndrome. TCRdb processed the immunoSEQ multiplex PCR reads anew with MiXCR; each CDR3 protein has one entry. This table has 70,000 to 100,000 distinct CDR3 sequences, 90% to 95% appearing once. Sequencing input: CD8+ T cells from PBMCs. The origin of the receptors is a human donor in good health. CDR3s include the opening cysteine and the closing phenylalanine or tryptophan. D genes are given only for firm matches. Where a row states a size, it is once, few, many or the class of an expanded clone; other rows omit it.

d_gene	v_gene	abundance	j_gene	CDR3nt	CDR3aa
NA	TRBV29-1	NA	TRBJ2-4	TGCAGCGTTGAATTAGTACCGGGGCTAGCCAAAAACATTCAGTACTTC	CSVELVPGLAKNIQYF
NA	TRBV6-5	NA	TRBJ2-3	TGTGCCAGCAGTCCTATAGGGGCAGATACGCAGTATTTT	CASSPIGADTQYF
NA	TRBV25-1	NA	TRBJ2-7	TGTGCCAGCGAGGGGGGCAGCTCCTACGAGCAGTACTTC	CASEGGSSYEQYF
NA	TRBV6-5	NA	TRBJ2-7	TGTGCCAGCAGTCCCGGGACTGGAGAATACGAGCAGTACTTC	CASSPGTGEYEQYF
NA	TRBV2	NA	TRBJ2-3	TGTGCCAGCAGTGACGAAGGTGGCTACACAGATACGCAGTATTTT	CASSDEGGYTDTQYF
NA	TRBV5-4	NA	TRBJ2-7	TGTGCCAGCAGCTCTGACTCCTACGAGCAGTACTTC	CASSSDSYEQYF
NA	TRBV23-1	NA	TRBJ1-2	TGCGCCAGCAGTCAATCTAAATATCATATCGGCAGGGAGGGTGGCTACACCTTC	CASSQSKYHIGREGGYTF
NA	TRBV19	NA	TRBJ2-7	TGTGCCAGTAGCCCAAACAGGGACGAGCAGTACTTC	CASSPNRDEQYF
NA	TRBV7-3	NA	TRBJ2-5	TGTGCCAGCAGCTTGGGGGGCGGGGGCTCACAAGAGACCCAGTACTTC	CASSLGGGGSQETQYF
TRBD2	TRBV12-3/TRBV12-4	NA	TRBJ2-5	TGTGCCAGCAGTACTAGCGGGGGTGGGGAGACCCAGTACTTC	CASSTSGGGETQYF
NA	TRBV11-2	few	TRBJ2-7	TGTGCCAGCAGCTTTAATCGCTACGAGCAGTACTTC	CASSFNRYEQYF
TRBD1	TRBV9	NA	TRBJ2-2	TGTGCCAGCAGCCCCCGGGACAGGGAGAACACCGGGGAGCTGTTTTTT	CASSPRDRENTGELFF
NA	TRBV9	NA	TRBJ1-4	TGTGCCAGCAGCATCGGACAGTTTGCAACTAATGAAAAACTGTTTTTT	CASSIGQFATNEKLFF
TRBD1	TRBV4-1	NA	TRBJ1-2	TGCGCCAGCAGCCAAGTGGGACAGGGCACCTATGGCTACACCTTC	CASSQVGQGTYGYTF
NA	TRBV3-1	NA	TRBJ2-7	TGTGCCAGCAGCCAAGGTGACGGGGGCTGGTACGAGCAGTACTTC	CASSQGDGGWYEQYF
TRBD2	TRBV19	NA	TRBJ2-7	TGTGCCAGTACAGCCGGGAGCGGGAGCTCCTACGAGCAGTACTTC	CASTAGSGSSYEQYF
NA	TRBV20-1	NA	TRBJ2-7	TGCAGTGCTAGAGATGAGAACTACGAGCAGTACTTC	CSARDENYEQYF
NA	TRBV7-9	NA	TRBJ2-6	TGTGCCAGCAGCCCTTCCGGGCGGGGTTCGTCTGGGGCCAACGTCCTGACTTTC	CASSPSGRGSSGANVLTF
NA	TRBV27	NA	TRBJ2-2	TGTGCCAGCACTCCCGGCGGGAACACCGGGGAGCTGTTTTTT	CASTPGGNTGELFF
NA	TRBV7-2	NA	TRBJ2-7	TGTGCCAGCAGCTTAGAGCAGAACCCCTACGAGCAGTACTTC	CASSLEQNPYEQYF
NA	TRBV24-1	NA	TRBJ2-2	TGTGCCACCAGTGATTTGCGCCCGACGCCTATAGTGAACACCGGGGAGCTGTTTTTT	CATSDLRPTPIVNTGELFF
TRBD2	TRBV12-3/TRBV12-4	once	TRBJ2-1	TGTGCCAGCACCCTTTCTCGCGGGGGTAACAATGAGCAGTTCTTC	CASTLSRGGNNEQFF
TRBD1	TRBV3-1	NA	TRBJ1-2	TGTGCCAGCAGCCAAGATCCGCGGACAGGGCGTATTGGCTACACCTTC	CASSQDPRTGRIGYTF
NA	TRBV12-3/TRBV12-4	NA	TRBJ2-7	TGTGCCAGCAGTTTGGCAGTCCACGAGCAGTACTTC	CASSLAVHEQYF
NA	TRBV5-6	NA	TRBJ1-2	TGTGCCAGCAGTACAGGGACCTATGGCTACACCTTC	CASSTGTYGYTF